This TCR beta chain stems from a study of Graves' ophthalmopathy and Graves' hyperthyroidism. Regarding the study as a whole: Blood contained most expanded thyroid clonotypes exceeding 0.001 frequency.

Many counts were recorded for this clonotype. What it recognizes is unknown. From germline, CDR1 is MNHNY and CDR2 SVGAGI (reference sequence). Trimming removed 6 bases from V and 4 bases from J, with 12 bases in between. The CDR3 length is 13 residues. RNA transcripts served as template for amplifying TCR beta CDR3 sequences. Amplification began with first-round RT-PCR using HTBI primers, then second-round multiplex PCR was performed. Each CDR3 protein is one row after TCRdb ran MiXCR on the multiplex PCR reads. The sample includes over a million distinct CDR3 sequences, 35% to 40% seen only once; the top ten take 11%.

The sequenced sample was peripheral blood or thyroid tissue (not recorded which). The sequence derives from an adult man with Graves' hyperthyroidism. The chain has TRBV6-6 and TRBJ1-1; D possibly corresponds to TRBD1 (5 bases). The CDR3 DNA follows: TGTGCCAGCAGACCAGGGCGGACCACTGAAGCTTTCTTT. This gives the protein CASRPGRTTEAFF.